This TCR beta chain was captured in a study of PD-1 blockade in classical Hodgkin lymphoma. Findings of the study overall: Relapsed/refractory patients reportedly had lower baseline diversity than newly diagnosed patients. There remain no defined causes for the repertoire differences, which possibly reflect disease activity or prior therapy.

Sequencing was performed with immunoSEQ multiplex PCR; in TCRdb, only in-frame clones are kept and a portion is missing. The table has tens of thousands of clones, 93% seen once. Germline CDR1 reads SGHRS; CDR2 reads YFSETQ. The CDR3 runs to 16 residues. V was shortened by 4 bases and J by 0 bases, with 13 bases between the two germline ends. As to this clone: Its antigen is as yet unknown.

The time point is: newly diagnosed, previously untreated cHL patient sample. Untreated, newly diagnosed classical Hodgkin lymphoma PBMCs were comparators. This receptor was identified in a human donor with classical Hodgkin lymphoma. Sequenced material: peripheral blood mononuclear cells (PBMCs). The genes are TRBV5-1 and TRBJ2-2, with D hard to call. CDR3 in DNA: TGCGCCAGCAGCCAGAGGCACTATTCGAACACCGGGGAGCTGTTTTTT. Translating it yields CASSQRHYSNTGELFF.